This note documents a single T cell receptor (beta chain) sequence. The antigen remains undetermined. The data derive from a study of response to subunit inactivated influenza vaccine. TCRdb re-called the RT-PCR reads with MiXCR, one entry per CDR3 protein. The sample contains 200,000 to 300,000 distinct CDR3 sequences, about 12% of which appear only once. Overall study findings and caveats: Only a handful of new T cells, the authors suggested, are recruited with each seasonal influenza vaccination.

The source material was non-naive T cells sorted from PBMCs, sampled 14 days before vaccination. This clonotype was obtained from a man aged 45-60 years who received an inactivated influenza vaccine.

The CDR3 DNA reads TGTGCCAGCTCACCACGAATAGACAGGAGAGCTAACTATGGCTACACCTTC. Translation gives CASSPRIDRRANYGYTF. The gene calls are TRBV18 and TRBJ1-2, with D possibly matching TRBD1 (6 bases). CDR1 is KGHSH, CDR2 LQKENI, per germline. The CDR3 covers 17 residues. V lost 1 base and J lost 0, with 15 bases in between.